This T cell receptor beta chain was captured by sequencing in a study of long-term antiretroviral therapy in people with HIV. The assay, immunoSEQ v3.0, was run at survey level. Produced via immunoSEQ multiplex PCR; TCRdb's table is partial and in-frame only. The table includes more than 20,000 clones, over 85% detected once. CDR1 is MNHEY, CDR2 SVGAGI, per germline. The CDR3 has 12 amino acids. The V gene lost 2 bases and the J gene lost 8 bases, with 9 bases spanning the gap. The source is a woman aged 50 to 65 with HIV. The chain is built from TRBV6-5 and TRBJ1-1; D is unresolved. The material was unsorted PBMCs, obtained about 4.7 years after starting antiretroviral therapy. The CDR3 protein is CASSYGNSEAFF. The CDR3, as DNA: TGTGCCAGCAGTTACGGTAATTCCGAAGCTTTCTTT.